This passage covers 3 T cell receptor beta chains from one sample sequenced in a study of human T cells and chemical hapten exposure. Time point specified: patch test 1, 2 weeks after DPC sensitization. Treatment meaning: therapeutic diphenylcyclopropenone sensitization with weekly scalp DPC. TCRdb used MiXCR to reprocess the RACE reads, holding one entry per CDR3 protein. Of 380,000 or so distinct CDR3 sequences listed, nearly 5% were seen once; the top ten hold around 2.3%. Source: whole blood, taken in connection with sensitization to the hapten diphenylcyclopropenone (DPC). All receptors come from a woman aged 45-60 years with alopecia areata. Some clones in this sample may be carry-over from other donors' samples.

The chain employs TRBV27 and TRBJ1-2, with 8 bases aligning to TRBD1. CDR1 MNHEY and CDR2 SMNVEV come from the germline V gene (reference sequence). This CDR3 spans 14 amino acids. Trimming cost V 5 bases and J 7 bases; bases outside gene matches: 9. In DNA form, the CDR3 reads TGTGCCAGCAGTAAAAGGACAGGGCGTTCTGGCTACACCTTC. It translates to CASSKRTGRSGYTF.

This clonotype was seen only a few times. DNA for the CDR3: TGTGCCACCAGCAGAGATGCAGGCGGGACTGAAGCTTTCTTT. Amino acids: CATSRDAGGTEAFF. V gene TRBV15 combines with J gene TRBJ1-1; D is uncertain. Germline V gene sequence: CDR1 LNHNV, CDR2 YYDKDF (reference sequence). The CDR3 extends over 14 amino acids. Trimming stripped 0 bases from V and 5 bases from J, with 10 bases between.

This clonotype was counted at least ten times. This chain uses TRBV20-1 with TRBJ2-1, with TRBD2 matching 11 bases. Germline assignment: CDR1 DFQATT and CDR2 SNEGSKA (reference sequence). V lost 6 bases to trimming and J lost 4 bases; unmatched junction nucleotides: 5. The CDR3 covers 14 residues. In nucleotides, the CDR3 is TGCAGTGCGACGACTAGCGGGGATTACAATGAGCAGTTCTTC. Translation: CSATTSGDYNEQFF.